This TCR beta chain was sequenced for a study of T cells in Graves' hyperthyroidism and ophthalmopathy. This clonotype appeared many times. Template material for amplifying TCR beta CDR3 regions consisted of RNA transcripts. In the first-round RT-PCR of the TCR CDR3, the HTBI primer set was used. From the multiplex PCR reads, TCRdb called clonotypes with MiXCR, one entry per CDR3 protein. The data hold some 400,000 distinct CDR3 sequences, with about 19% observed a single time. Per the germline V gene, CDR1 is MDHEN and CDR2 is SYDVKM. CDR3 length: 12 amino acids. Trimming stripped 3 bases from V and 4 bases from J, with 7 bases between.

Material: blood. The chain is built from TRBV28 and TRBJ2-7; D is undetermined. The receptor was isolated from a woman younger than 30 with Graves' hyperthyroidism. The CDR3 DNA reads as TGTGCCAGCAGTTTCGTCCGGTACGAGCAGTACTTC. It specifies CASSFVRYEQYF.